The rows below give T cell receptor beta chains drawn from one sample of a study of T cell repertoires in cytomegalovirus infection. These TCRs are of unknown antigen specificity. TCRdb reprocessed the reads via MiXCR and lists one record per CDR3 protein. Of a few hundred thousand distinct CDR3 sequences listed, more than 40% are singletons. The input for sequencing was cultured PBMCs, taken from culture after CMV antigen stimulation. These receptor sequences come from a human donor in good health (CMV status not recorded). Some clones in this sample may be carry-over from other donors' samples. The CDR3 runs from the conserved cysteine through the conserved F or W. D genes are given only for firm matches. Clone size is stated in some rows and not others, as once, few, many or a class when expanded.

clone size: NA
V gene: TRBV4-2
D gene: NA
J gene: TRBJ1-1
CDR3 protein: CASSQILTQKPNTEAFF
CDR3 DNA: TGTGCCAGCAGCCAAATTCTGACCCAAAAACCCAACACTGAAGCTTTCTTT

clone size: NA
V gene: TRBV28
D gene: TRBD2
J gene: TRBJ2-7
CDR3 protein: CASSSRGGGAGLYEQYF
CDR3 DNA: TGTGCCAGCAGTTCGAGAGGCGGGGGGGCTGGCCTCTACGAGCAGTACTTC

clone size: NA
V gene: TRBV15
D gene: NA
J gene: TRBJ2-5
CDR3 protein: CATSRDTGTLETQYF
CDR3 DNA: TGTGCCACCAGCAGAGACACCGGGACCCTAGAGACCCAGTACTTC

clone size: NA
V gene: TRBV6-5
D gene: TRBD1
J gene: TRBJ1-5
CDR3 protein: CASSPRDRELGQPQHF
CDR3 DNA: TGTGCCAGCAGTCCCCGGGACAGGGAATTGGGTCAGCCCCAGCATTTT

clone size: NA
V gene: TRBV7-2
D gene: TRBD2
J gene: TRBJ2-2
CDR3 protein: CATPPVSEAGGVTGELFF
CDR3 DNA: TGTGCCACCCCCCCTGTCTCGGAAGCGGGGGGCGTTACCGGGGAGCTGTTTTTT

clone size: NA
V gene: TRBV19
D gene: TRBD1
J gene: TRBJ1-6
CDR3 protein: CASLGTGEVTLHF
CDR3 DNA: TGTGCCAGTCTCGGGACAGGGGAAGTCACCCTCCACTTT

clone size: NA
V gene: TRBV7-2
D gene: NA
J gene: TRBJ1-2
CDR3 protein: CASSLDGFSSLDDF
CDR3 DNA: TGTGCCAGCAGCTTAGATGGGTTTTCTTCTCTTGACGACTTC

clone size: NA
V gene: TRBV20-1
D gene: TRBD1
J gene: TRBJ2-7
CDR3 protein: CSAPDRIAYEQYF
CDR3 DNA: TGCAGTGCTCCGGACAGGATAGCCTACGAGCAGTACTTC

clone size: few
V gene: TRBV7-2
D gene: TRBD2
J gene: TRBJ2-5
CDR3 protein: CASSLNSGTQETQYF
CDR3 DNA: TGTGCCAGCAGCCTGAATAGCGGGACACAAGAGACCCAGTACTTC

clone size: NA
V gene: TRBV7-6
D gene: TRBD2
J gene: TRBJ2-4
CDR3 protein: CASSRGDIQYF
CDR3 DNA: TGTGCCAGCAGTCGGGGGGACATTCAGTACTTC

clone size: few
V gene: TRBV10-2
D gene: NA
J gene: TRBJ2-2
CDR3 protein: CASTTSGGTGELFF
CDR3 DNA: TGCGCCAGCACCACGTCCGGTGGGACCGGGGAGCTGTTTTTT

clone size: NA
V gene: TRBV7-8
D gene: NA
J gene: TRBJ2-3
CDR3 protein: CASTNRAQADTQYF
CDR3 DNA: TGTGCCAGCACCAACAGGGCACAGGCAGATACGCAGTATTTT

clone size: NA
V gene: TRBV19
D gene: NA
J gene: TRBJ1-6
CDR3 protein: CASSYWTANSPLHF
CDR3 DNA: TGTGCCAGTAGTTATTGGACGGCTAATTCACCCCTCCACTTT

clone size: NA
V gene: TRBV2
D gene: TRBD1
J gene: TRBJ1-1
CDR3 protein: CASRSGQGIGAFF
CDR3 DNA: TGTGCCAGCAGGTCTGGACAGGGCATTGGAGCTTTCTTT

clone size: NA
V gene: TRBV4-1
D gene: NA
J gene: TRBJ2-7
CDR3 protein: CASSQGRGDYEQYF
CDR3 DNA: TGCGCCAGCAGCCAAGGCCGAGGGGACTACGAGCAGTACTTC

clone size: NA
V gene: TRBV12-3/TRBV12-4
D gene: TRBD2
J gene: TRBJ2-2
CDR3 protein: CASSSRGAGGIGELFF
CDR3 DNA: TGTGCCAGCAGTTCTAGAGGAGCGGGAGGGATCGGGGAGCTGTTTTTT

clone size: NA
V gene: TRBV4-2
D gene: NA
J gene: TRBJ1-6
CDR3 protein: CASSQDQGLSTLHF
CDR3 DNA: TGTGCCAGCAGCCAAGATCAGGGACTTTCGACCCTCCACTTT

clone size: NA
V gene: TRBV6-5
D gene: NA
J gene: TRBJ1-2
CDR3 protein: CASSYYRVAGYTF
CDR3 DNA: TGTGCCAGCAGTTACTACAGGGTTGCTGGCTACACCTTC

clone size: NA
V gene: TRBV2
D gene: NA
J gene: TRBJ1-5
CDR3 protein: CASSERDSNQPQHF
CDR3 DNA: TGTGCCAGCAGTGAAAGGGACAGCAATCAGCCCCAGCATTTT

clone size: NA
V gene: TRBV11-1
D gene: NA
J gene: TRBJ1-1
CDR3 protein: CASSQRGGRGEAFF
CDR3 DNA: TGTGCCAGCAGCCAACGCGGGGGACGGGGTGAAGCTTTCTTT

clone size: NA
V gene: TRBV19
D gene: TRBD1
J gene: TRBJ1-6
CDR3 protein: CASSTRDREDSPLHF
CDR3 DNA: TGTGCCAGTAGTACTCGGGACAGGGAAGATTCACCCCTCCACTTT

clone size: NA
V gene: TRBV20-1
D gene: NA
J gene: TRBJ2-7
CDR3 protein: CSASTDRVGSYEQYF
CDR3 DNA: TGCAGTGCTTCGACAGATCGAGTTGGCTCCTACGAGCAGTACTTC

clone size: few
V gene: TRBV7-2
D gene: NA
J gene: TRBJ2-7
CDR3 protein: CASSLVAALGPYEQYF
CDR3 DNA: TGTGCCAGCAGCTTAGTCGCCGCATTGGGCCCCTACGAGCAGTACTTC

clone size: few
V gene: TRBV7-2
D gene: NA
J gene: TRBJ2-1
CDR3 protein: CASSKPGSSSYNEQFF
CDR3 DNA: TGTGCCAGCAGTAAGCCGGGCTCTAGCTCCTACAATGAGCAGTTCTTC

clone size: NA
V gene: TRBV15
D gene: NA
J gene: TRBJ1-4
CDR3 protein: CATSRDSGKKLFF
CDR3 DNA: TGTGCCACCAGCAGAGATTCGGGGAAAAAACTGTTTTTT

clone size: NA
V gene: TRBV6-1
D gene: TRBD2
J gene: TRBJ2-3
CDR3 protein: CASSPGGEITSHTDTQYF
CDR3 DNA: TGTGCCAGCAGCCCGGGAGGGGAAATCACGTCACACACAGATACGCAGTATTTT

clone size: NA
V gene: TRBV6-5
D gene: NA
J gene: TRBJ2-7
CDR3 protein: CASTRTATYEQYF
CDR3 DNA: TGTGCCAGCACCAGGACTGCTACCTACGAGCAGTACTTC

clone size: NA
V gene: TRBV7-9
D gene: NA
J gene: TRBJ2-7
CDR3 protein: CASSFSDGAYEQYF
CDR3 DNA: TGTGCCAGCAGCTTCTCCGACGGAGCCTACGAGCAGTACTTC

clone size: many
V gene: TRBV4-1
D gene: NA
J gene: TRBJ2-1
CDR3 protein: CASSGLFYNEQFF
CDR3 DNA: TGCGCCAGCAGCGGTCTCTTCTACAATGAGCAGTTCTTC

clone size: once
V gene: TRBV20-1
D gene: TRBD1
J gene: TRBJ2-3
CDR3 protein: CSAPRQGDTQYF
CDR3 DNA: TGCAGTGCACCTAGACAGGGAGATACGCAGTATTTT

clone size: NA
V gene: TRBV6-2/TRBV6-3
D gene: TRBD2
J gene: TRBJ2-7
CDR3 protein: CASSYSMALAGDEQYF
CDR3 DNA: TGTGCCAGCAGTTACTCGATGGCGCTAGCGGGAGACGAGCAGTACTTC

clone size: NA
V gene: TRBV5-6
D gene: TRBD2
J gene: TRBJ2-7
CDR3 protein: CASSFLGLEPREQYF
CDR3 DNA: TGTGCCAGCAGCTTCTTGGGACTAGAGCCGAGGGAGCAGTACTTC

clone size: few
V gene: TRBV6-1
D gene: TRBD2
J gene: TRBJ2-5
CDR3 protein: CASSELAGGPQYF
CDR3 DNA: TGTGCCAGCAGTGAACTAGCGGGAGGGCCCCAGTACTTC

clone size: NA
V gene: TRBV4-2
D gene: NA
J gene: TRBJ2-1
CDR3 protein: CASSQRGDEQFF
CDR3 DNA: TGTGCCAGCAGCCAGAGGGGAGATGAGCAGTTCTTC

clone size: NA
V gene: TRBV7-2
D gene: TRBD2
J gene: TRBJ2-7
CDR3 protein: CASSFGGAVYEQYF
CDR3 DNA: TGTGCCAGCAGCTTCGGGGGGGCCGTCTACGAGCAGTACTTC

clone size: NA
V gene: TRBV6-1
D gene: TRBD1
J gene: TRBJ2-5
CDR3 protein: CASSVRTGWDETQYF
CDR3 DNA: TGTGCCAGCAGTGTTCGGACAGGGTGGGACGAGACCCAGTACTTC

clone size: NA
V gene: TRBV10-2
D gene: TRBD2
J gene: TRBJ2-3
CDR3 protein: CASSDPPGRGADTDTQYF
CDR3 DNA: TGCGCCAGCAGTGATCCCCCGGGGCGGGGGGCAGACACAGATACGCAGTATTTT

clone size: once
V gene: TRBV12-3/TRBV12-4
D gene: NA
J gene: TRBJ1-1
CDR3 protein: CASSRGALNTEAFF
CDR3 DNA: TGTGCCAGCAGTCGCGGAGCCTTGAACACTGAAGCTTTCTTT

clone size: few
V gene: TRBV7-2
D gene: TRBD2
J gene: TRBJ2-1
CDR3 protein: CASSVLLAGGPDNEQFF
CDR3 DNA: TGTGCCAGCAGCGTCTTACTAGCGGGAGGGCCTGACAATGAGCAGTTCTTC

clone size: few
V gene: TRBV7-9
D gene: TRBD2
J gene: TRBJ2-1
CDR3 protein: CASRGLAWDNEQFF
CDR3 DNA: TGTGCCAGCAGGGGACTAGCGTGGGACAATGAGCAGTTCTTC

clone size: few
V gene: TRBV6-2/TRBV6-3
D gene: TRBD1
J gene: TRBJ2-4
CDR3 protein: CASSSYRGTGGDFAKNIQYF
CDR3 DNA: TGTGCCAGCAGCAGTTACCGTGGGACAGGGGGCGATTTCGCCAAAAACATTCAGTACTTC